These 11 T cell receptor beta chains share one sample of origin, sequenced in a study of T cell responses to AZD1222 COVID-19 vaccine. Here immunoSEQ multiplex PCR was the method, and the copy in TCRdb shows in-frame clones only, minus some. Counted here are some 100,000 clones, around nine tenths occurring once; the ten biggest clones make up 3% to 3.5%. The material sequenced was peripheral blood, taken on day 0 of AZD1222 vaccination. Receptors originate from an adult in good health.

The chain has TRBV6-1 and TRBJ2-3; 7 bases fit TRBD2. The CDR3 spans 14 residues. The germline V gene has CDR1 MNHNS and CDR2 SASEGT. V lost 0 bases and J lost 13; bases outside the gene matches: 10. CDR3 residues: CASSEAIWGGVEYF. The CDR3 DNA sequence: TGTGCCAGCAGTGAAGCAATCTGGGGGGGAGTAGAGTATTTT.

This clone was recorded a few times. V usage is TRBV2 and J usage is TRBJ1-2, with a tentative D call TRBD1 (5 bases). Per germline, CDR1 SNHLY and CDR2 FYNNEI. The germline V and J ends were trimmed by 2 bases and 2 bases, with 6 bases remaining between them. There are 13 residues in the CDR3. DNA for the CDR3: TGTGCCAGCAGTGAACAGGGAAACTATGGCTACACCTTC. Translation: CASSEQGNYGYTF.

Here the CDR3 reads CASSPANLGRNGYTF. The DNA of the CDR3 is TGTGCCAGTAGTCCGGCGAATCTGGGAAGAAATGGCTACACCTTC. This chain connects TRBV19 to TRBJ1-2; D ambiguous. Trimming left V 5 bases short and J 6 bases short, with 19 bases between. Germline lookup yields CDR1 LNHDA and CDR2 SQIVND (reference sequence). The CDR3 is 15 residues long.

The CDR3 DNA follows: TGCGCCAGCAGCCCGCAGACAGGGCCAGGAAACACCATATATTTT. Its translation: CASSPQTGPGNTIYF. This sequence joins TRBV4-3 and TRBJ1-3, with TRBD1 identical over 7 bases. Germline V gene lookup returns CDR1 LGHNA and CDR2 YSLEER. The V and J ends lost 4 bases and 4 bases, in that order; junction bases with no gene match: 7. This CDR3 comprises 15 residues.

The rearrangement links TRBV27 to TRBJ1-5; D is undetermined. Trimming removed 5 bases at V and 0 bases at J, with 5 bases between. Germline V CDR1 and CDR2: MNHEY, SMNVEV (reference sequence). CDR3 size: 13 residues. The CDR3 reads CASSGHSNQPQHF. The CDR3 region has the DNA TGTGCCAGCAGTGGGCATAGCAATCAGCCCCAGCATTTT.

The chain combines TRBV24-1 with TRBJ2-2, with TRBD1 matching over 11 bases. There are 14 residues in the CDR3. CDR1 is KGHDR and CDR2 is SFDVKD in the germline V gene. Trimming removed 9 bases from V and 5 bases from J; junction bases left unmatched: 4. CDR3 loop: CATRGTGGTGELFF. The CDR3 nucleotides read TGTGCCACCCGCGGGACAGGGGGGACCGGGGAGCTGTTTTTT.

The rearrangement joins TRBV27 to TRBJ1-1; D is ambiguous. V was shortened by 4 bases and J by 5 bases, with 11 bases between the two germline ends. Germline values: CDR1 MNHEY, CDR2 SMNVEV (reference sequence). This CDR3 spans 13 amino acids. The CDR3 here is CASSSNTGTEAFF. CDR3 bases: TGTGCCAGCAGTTCAAATACGGGGACTGAAGCTTTCTTT.

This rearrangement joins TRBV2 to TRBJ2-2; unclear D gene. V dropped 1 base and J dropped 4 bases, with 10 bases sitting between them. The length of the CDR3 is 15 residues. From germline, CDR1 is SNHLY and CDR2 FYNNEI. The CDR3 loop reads CASSEEALGTGELFF. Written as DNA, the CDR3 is TGTGCCAGCAGTGAAGAGGCTTTAGGCACCGGGGAGCTGTTTTTT.

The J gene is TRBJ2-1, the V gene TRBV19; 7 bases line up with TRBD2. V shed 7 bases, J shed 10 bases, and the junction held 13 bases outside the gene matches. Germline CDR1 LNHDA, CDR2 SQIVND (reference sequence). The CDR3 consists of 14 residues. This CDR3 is CASKGAGPPREQFF. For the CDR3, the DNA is TGTGCCAGTAAGGGAGCGGGACCGCCACGCGAGCAGTTCTTC.

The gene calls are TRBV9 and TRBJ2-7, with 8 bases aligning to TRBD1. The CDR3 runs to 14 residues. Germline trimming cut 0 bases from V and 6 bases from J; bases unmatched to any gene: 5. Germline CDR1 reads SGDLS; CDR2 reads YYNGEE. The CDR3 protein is CASSVAGTGREQYF. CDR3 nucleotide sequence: TGTGCCAGCAGCGTAGCTGGGACAGGTCGCGAGCAGTACTTC. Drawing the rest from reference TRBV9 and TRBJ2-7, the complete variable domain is DSGVTQTPKHLITATGQRVTLRCSPRSGDLSVYWYQQSLDQGLQFLIQYYNGEERAKGNILERFSAQQFPDLHSELNLSSLELGDSALYFCASSVAGTGREQYFGPGTRLTVT.

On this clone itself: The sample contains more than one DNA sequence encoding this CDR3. The DNA of the CDR3 is TGCAGCGTTGTGAGGGGCCAAGAGACCCAGTACTTC. Its translation is CSVVRGQETQYF. This chain links TRBV29-1 with TRBJ2-5; D tentatively fits TRBD1 or TRBD2 (5 bases each). V was cut by 4 bases and J by 1 base, with 7 bases left in between. CDR1 is SQVTM, CDR2 ANQGSEA, per germline. This CDR3 spans 12 amino acids.